This TCR beta chain was identified during a study of identifying expanded T cells in peripheral blood. Assay: immunoSEQ multiplex PCR; the TCRdb copy retains only in-frame clones and omits some. Found here are about 86,000 clones, around 90% of them singletons; the top ten hold approximately 5.2%. Germline lookup yields CDR1 WSHSY and CDR2 SAAADI. The CDR3 sequence is 14 residues long. V dropped 10 bases and J dropped 5 bases, with 15 bases sitting between them. The material sequenced was blood. This sequence was found in a person aged 18-70 years in good health. The chain carries TRBV10-2 and TRBJ1-6; possibly TRBD1 for D (5 bases). The DNA for the CDR3 is TGCGCCACCCGCCGGGGGGATAATAATTCACCCCTCCACTTT. It yields the protein CATRRGDNNSPLHF.